Presented here are 5 T cell receptor beta chains from one specimen sequenced in a study of CD8+ T cells in alopecia areata. Following extraction, RNA underwent reverse transcription to cDNA, which served as the sequencing template. Profiling relied on immunoSEQ multiplex PCR, and the TCRdb table lists in-frame clones only, not all of them. The table includes about 150,000 clones, about three fifths detected once. The sequencing input was CD8+ T cells sorted from blood. These receptors all stem from a human donor in good health.

The chain joins TRBV4-2 to TRBJ2-3; D is uncertain. Trimming stripped 0 bases from V and 3 bases from J, with 10 bases between. Germline V gene lookup returns CDR1 LGHNA and CDR2 YNFKEQ. CDR3 length: 15 amino acids. The chain's CDR3 is CASSQDFLGTDTQYF. CDR3 nucleotide sequence: TGTGCCAGCAGCCAAGATTTCCTGGGGACAGATACGCAGTATTTT.

This rearrangement joins TRBV27 to TRBJ1-2; the D gene is possibly TRBD1 (5 bases). This CDR3 is built from 13 residues. Trimming left V 8 bases short and J 4 bases short, with 14 bases between. Germline V lookup: CDR1 MNHEY, CDR2 SMNVEV (reference sequence). CDR3 bases: TGTGCCAGCGGAGAACAGGAGGTCTATGGCTACACCTTC. Amino acids: CASGEQEVYGYTF.

The gene calls are TRBV4-1 and TRBJ2-1, with TRBD2 identical over 11 bases. Germline loops: CDR1 MGHRA, CDR2 YSYEKL. V lost 3 bases, J lost 1 base, and 5 bases stayed unmatched. The CDR3 spans 17 residues. CDR3 region: CASSHPLAGGSYNEQFF. CDR3 in DNA: TGCGCCAGCAGCCACCCCCTAGCGGGAGGATCCTACAATGAGCAGTTCTTC.

The chain couples TRBV28 to TRBJ2-7, with 7 positions matching TRBD1. This CDR3 comprises 14 residues. The germline gives CDR1 MDHEN, CDR2 SYDVKM. With V trimmed by 6 bases and J by 2 bases, 7 bases remained unmatched. The CDR3 coding sequence is TGTGCCAGCAGGAGACAGGGTGGGGCCTACGAGCAGTACTTC. This gives the protein CASRRQGGAYEQYF.

The V and J genes are TRBV2 and TRBJ1-1, with D hard to call. The V end was cut by 6 bases, the J end by 2 bases, with 7 bases between. This CDR3 is built from 12 residues. Germline CDR1 SNHLY, CDR2 FYNNEI. CDR3 protein: CASRVDNTEAFF. Here the CDR3 DNA reads TGTGCCAGCAGAGTCGACAACACTGAAGCTTTCTTT.